These 20 T cell receptor beta chains originate from one sample sequenced in a study of beta chain features in type 1 diabetes. Study observations and caveats: Significant though moderate, a shortening of TCRB CDR3s appeared in all four CD4+ subsets of Type 1 diabetes patients.

No antigens are known for them. cDNA synthesis used the whole RNA isolate, giving expressed TCRB sequences. Repertoires were generated with immunoSEQ multiplex PCR, while TCRdb's copy carries only in-frame clones and drops some. The data contain about 650,000 clones, under 15% of them singletons. What was sequenced was naive CD4+ T cells from blood. The receptors here all came from a man between 25 and 39 years old with type 1 diabetes.

The V gene is TRBV18, the J gene TRBJ2-7, with TRBD2 matching over 10 bases. CDR3 length: 16 residues. Germline CDR1 KGHSH, CDR2 LQKENI. J lost 6 bases, V lost 4 bases, and 12 bases had no gene match. This CDR3 is CASSRGTSVGSGEQYF. Written as DNA, the CDR3 is TGTGCCAGCTCACGTGGGACTAGCGTGGGGAGCGGCGAGCAGTACTTC.

This chain connects TRBV7-3 to TRBJ2-1, with D perhaps assigned TRBD1 or TRBD2 (6 bases each). Per germline, CDR1 SGHTA and CDR2 FQGTGA. Trimming left V 6 bases short and J 7 bases short, with 19 bases between. This CDR3 is 15 amino acids long. The chain's CDR3 is CASSPTGRSVNEQFF. CDR3 in DNA: TGTGCCAGCAGTCCCACAGGGAGGTCTGTGAATGAGCAGTTCTTC.

This clone was seen only a few times. V gene TRBV2 combines with J gene TRBJ1-4; tentative D call: TRBD1 (6 bases). CDR3 length equals 12 residues. Germline V lookup: CDR1 SNHLY, CDR2 FYNNEI. The ends were cut back, 8 bases at V and 7 bases at J, with 11 bases in the middle. CDR3: CASRWGLEKLFF. CDR3 DNA: TGTGCCAGCCGATGGGGGCTTGAAAAACTGTTTTTT. The full variable domain, completed using reference TRBV2 and TRBJ1-4, is EPEVTQTPSHQVTQMGQEVILRCVPISNHLYFYWYRQILGQKVEFLVSFYNNEISEKSEIFDDQFSVERPDGSNFTLKIRSTKLEDSAMYFCASRWGLEKLFFGSGTQLSVL.

The chain couples TRBV6-1 to TRBJ1-4, with D perhaps matching TRBD1 (6 bases). V lost 4 bases and J lost 3, with 21 bases in between. Germline V CDR1 and CDR2: MNHNS, SASEGT. This CDR3 comprises 18 residues. The CDR3 DNA sequence: TGTGCCAGCAGTGCGAGGGACACTCGCTTTCAAGCTAATGAAAAACTGTTTTTT. Its protein is CASSARDTRFQANEKLFF.

This clone has only a few counts. J is TRBJ1-1 and V is TRBV27, with D perhaps TRBD1 (6 bases). This CDR3 comprises 16 residues. The germline V gene encodes CDR1 MNHEY and CDR2 SMNVEV (reference sequence). Trimming took off 1 base at V and 1 base at J, with 13 bases between the two ends. The CDR3 DNA is TGTGCCAGCAGTTTATTCTTCAGGGGCAGGAACACTGAAGCTTTCTTT. The encoded protein is CASSLFFRGRNTEAFF.

V gene TRBV28 combines with J gene TRBJ2-1, with D unresolved. Germline V gene sequence: CDR1 MDHEN, CDR2 SYDVKM. Trimming pared 4 bases from V and 8 bases from J, leaving 9 bases between. This CDR3 region has 12 residues. The CDR3, as DNA: TGTGCCAGCAGTTATAGTTCCTATGAGCAGTTCTTC. Its translation is CASSYSSYEQFF.

The table lists this clone with a few counts. The V gene is TRBV10-3, the J gene TRBJ1-3, with TRBD1 matching over 10 bases. Trimming took 3 bases from V and 2 from J; bases not matched to a gene: 4. Looked up from germline, CDR1 is ENHRY and CDR2 is SYGVKD. CDR3 length equals 16 residues. CDR3: CAISDTGTGAGNTIYF. The CDR3 nucleotides are TGTGCCATCAGTGACACCGGGACAGGGGCTGGAAACACCATATATTTT.

This clone was picked up a small number of times. Other nucleotide sequences in the sample specify the same CDR3. The genes are TRBV30 and TRBJ2-5, with TRBD1 matching 8 bases. Losses at the gene ends were 0 bases for V and 4 bases for J; bases not matched to a gene: 1. This CDR3 is built from 13 residues. Germline V gives CDR1 GTSNPN, CDR2 SVGIG (reference sequence). The CDR3 region has the DNA TGTGCCTGGAGTGTACAGGGGGGAGAGACCCAGTACTTC. It specifies CAWSVQGGETQYF.

This clone was found a few times. The chain uses TRBV7-2 and TRBJ1-3; D uncertain. In germline, CDR1 is SGHTA, CDR2 FQGNSA. V was cut by 2 bases and J by 0 bases, with 8 bases left in between. The CDR3 is made up of 15 amino acids. CDR3 in amino acids: CASSLYRGSGNTIYF. DNA of the CDR3: TGTGCCAGCAGCTTATATCGGGGCTCTGGAAACACCATATATTTT.

This clone was recorded a few times. This sample includes further DNA sequences coding for the same CDR3. The rearrangement joins TRBV20-1 to TRBJ2-7, with 9 bases fitting TRBD1. J was trimmed by 5 bases and V by 6 bases; bases with no gene match: 2. CDR1 and CDR2 (germline): DFQATT, SNEGSKA (reference sequence). The CDR3 is made up of 11 amino acids. CDR3 protein: CSARTGDEQYF. The CDR3 coding sequence is TGCAGTGCCAGGACAGGGGACGAGCAGTACTTC.

This clone came up a few times. DNA of the CDR3: TGTGCCAGCAGAACACTAGCGGGGGGGCTAGGTGAGCAGTTCTTC. Protein sequence: CASRTLAGGLGEQFF. The J gene is TRBJ2-1, the V gene TRBV7-2, with 13 bases aligning to TRBD2. Germline trimming cut 6 bases from V and 9 bases from J; bases unmatched to any gene: 8. This CDR3 region has 15 residues. Germline V gene sequence: CDR1 SGHTA, CDR2 FQGNSA.

This clone has a handful of counts. Additional DNA sequences in this sample encode the identical CDR3. V gene TRBV11-2 combines with J gene TRBJ2-3, with a weak D call TRBD2 (5 bases). Trimming pared 3 bases from V and 4 bases from J, leaving 8 bases between. CDR3 length: 13 residues. The germline V gene encodes CDR1 SGHAT and CDR2 FQNNGV. CDR3 amino acids: CASSFRGADTQYF. CDR3 DNA: TGTGCCAGCAGCTTCCGGGGAGCAGATACGCAGTATTTT.

This clone was picked up a small number of times. The rearrangement uses TRBV2 and TRBJ1-5, with D maybe TRBD1 (6 bases). Germline CDR1 and CDR2: SNHLY and FYNNEI. Trimming took 4 bases from V and 5 from J, leaving 12 bases between them. The CDR3 spans 14 residues. CDR3 DNA sequence: TGTGCCAGCAGTGTGCAGGGGCTCGATCAGCCCCAGCATTTT. Protein: CASSVQGLDQPQHF.

The J gene is TRBJ2-1, the V gene TRBV28; 7 bases are a match to TRBD1. The CDR3 runs 17 residues. Germline V gives CDR1 MDHEN, CDR2 SYDVKM. V lost 5 bases to trimming and J lost 2 bases; unmatched junction nucleotides: 12. CDR3 coding DNA: TGTGCCAGCAGTCCCGCCGGGACAGCCGATACCTACAATGAGCAGTTCTTC. Its translation is CASSPAGTADTYNEQFF.

This clone was found a few times. The chain carries TRBV6-4 and TRBJ2-1; D not resolved. V was trimmed by 4 bases and J by 5 bases, leaving 9 bases between them. This CDR3 is 13 amino acids long. Germline lookup yields CDR1 MRHNA and CDR2 SNTAGT. The CDR3 region has the DNA TGTGCCAGCAGTGCCAGCGCGGACAATGAGCAGTTCTTC. Translated: CASSASADNEQFF.

This clone was seen more than once but under ten times. This chain uses TRBV4-2 with TRBJ2-1; 7 bases fit TRBD2. The CDR3 runs to 16 residues. The trim removed 0 bases at V and 6 bases at J, leaving 8 bases unmatched. Germline CDR1 LGHNA, CDR2 YNFKEQ. The CDR3 spells CASSQEATGRVNEQFF. The CDR3 DNA reads as TGTGCCAGCAGCCAAGAGGCGACTGGGAGGGTCAATGAGCAGTTCTTC.

This chain connects TRBV11-2 to TRBJ1-1, with D unclear. The CDR3 is 16 residues long. Germline V CDR1 and CDR2: SGHAT, FQNNGV. Trimming shortened V by 3 bases and J by 2 bases, and 16 bases separated the two germline ends. DNA for the CDR3: TGTGCCAGCAGCTTTACCATCGGGGAGAGTAACACTGAAGCTTTCTTT. This gives the protein CASSFTIGESNTEAFF.

This clone was recorded a few times. The chain uses TRBV9 and TRBJ2-6; TRBD1 might be the D (5 bases). Trimming stripped 5 bases from V and 2 bases from J, with 8 bases between. The CDR3 runs 14 residues. CDR1 is SGDLS, CDR2 YYNGEE, per germline. In DNA, the CDR3 is TGTGCCAGCAGTCAGGGCCCTGGGGCCAACGTCCTGACTTTC. This gives the protein CASSQGPGANVLTF.

The J gene is TRBJ2-5, the V gene TRBV14; D is undetermined. Germline V gene lookup returns CDR1 SGHDN and CDR2 FVKESK. CDR3 length equals 13 residues. Trimming took off 1 base at V and 5 bases at J, with 8 bases between the two ends. DNA of the CDR3: TGTGCCAGCAGCCAAGTTACACTTGAGACCCAGTACTTC. Its protein is CASSQVTLETQYF. The whole variable domain, filled in from reference TRBV14 and TRBJ2-5, reads EAGVTQFPSHSVIEKGQTVTLRCDPISGHDNLYWYRRVMGKEIKFLLHFVKESKQDESGMPNNRFLAERTGGTYSTLKVQPAELEDSGVYFCASSQVTLETQYFGPGTRLLVL.

This clone was picked up a small number of times. The CDR3 here is CASSGVGSQETQYF. The CDR3 DNA follows: TGTGCCAGCAGTGGGGTCGGAAGCCAAGAGACCCAGTACTTC. The chain has TRBV2 and TRBJ2-5; D call uncertain. This CDR3 comprises 14 residues. V dropped 4 bases and J dropped 1 base, with 10 bases sitting between them. CDR1 and CDR2 (germline): SNHLY, FYNNEI.